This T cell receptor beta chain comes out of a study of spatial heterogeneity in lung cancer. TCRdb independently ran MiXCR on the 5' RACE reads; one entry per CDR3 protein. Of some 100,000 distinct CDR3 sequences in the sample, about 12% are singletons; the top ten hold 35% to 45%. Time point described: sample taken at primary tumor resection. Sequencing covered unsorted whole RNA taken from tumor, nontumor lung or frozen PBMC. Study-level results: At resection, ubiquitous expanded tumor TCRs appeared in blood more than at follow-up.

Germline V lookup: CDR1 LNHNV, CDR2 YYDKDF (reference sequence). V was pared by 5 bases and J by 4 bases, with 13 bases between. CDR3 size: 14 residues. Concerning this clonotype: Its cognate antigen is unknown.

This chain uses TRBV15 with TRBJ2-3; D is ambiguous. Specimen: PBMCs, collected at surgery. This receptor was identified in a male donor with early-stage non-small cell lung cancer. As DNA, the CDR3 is TGTGCCACCAGCCCGCCAAATAGGGCAGATACGCAGTATTTT. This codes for CATSPPNRADTQYF.